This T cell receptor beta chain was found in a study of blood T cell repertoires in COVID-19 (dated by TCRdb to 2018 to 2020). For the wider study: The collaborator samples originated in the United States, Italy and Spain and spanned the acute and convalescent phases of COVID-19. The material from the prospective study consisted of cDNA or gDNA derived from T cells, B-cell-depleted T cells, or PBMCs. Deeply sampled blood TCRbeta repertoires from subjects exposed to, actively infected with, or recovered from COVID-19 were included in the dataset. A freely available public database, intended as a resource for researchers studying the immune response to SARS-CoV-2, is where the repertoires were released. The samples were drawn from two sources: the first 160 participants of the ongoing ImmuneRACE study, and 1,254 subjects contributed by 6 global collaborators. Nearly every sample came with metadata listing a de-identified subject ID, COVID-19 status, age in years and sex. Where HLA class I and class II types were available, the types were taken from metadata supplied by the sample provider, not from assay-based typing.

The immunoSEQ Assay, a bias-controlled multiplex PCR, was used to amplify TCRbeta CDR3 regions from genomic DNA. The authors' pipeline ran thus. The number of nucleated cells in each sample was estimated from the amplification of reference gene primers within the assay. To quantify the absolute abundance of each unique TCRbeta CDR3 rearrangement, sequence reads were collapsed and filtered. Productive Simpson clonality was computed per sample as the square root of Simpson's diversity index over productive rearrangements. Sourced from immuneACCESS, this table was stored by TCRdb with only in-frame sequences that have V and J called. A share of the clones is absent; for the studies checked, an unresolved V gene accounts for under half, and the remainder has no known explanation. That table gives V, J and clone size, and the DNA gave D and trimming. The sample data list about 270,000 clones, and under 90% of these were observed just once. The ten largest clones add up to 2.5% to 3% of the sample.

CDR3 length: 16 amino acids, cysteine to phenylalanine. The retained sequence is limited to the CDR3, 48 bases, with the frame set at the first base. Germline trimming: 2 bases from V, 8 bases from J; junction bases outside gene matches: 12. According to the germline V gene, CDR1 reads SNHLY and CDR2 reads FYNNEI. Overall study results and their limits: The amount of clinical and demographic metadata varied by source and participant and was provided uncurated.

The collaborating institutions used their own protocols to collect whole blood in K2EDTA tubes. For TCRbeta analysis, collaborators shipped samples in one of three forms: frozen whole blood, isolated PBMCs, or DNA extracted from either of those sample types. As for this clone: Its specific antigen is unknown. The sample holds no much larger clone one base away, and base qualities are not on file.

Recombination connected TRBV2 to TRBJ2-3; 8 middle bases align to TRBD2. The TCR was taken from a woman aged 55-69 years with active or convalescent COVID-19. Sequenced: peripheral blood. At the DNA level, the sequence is TGTGCCAGCAGTGAAAGGGCCGGCGGGGGGACCGTTACGCAGTATTTT. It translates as CASSERAGGGTVTQYF.